This TCR beta chain was captured in a study of blood T cell repertoires in COVID-19. Study-wide context: COVID-19 samples, acute and convalescent, were from the United States, Italy and Spain.

In the original workflow: The assay estimated nucleated cells by amplifying reference gene primers. Data came from immunoSEQ multiplex PCR; TCRdb stores just in-frame clones and leaves some out. The D gene and trimming were derived from the DNA, and the V and J assignments and clone size from that table. The table lists some 430,000 clones, 90% of them singletons. Participants came from about 24 US areas, aged about 18 to 89 years. Self-reported history from a screening survey and questionnaire set each donor's cohort. The CDR3 length is 16 residues. CDR1 is SGHRS and CDR2 is YFSETQ in the germline V gene. Between the trimmed V and J ends, which lost 4 bases and 2 bases, there was a span of 18 bases.

The rearrangement links TRBV5-1 to TRBJ1-2, with D uncertain. Input material: PBMCs or T cells enriched from blood (not recorded which). The sequence was collected from a man between 18 and 29 years old who had recovered from COVID-19. DNA for the CDR3: TGCGCCAGCAGCCTCTCTGGGGAGAGACGAAACTATGGCTACACCTTC. It encodes CASSLSGERRNYGYTF. Using reference TRBV5-1 and TRBJ1-2 for the parts outside the CDR3, the full variable domain is KAGVTQTPRYLIKTRGQQVTLSCSPISGHRSVSWYQQTPGQGLQFLFEYFSETQRNKGNFPGRFSGRQFSNSRSEMNVSTLELGDSALYLCASSLSGERRNYGYTFGSGTRLTVV.